This T cell receptor beta chain was identified during a study of blood T cell repertoires in COVID-19. Overall study context: Spain, Italy and the United States supplied samples that represented acute and convalescent COVID-19.

Per the authors' pipeline: Estimated nucleated cell counts came from reference gene primer amplification. Libraries were prepared by immunoSEQ multiplex PCR; TCRdb keeps only in-frame clonotypes and omits some of them. That table gives V, J and clone size, and the DNA gave D and trimming. The data show some 110,000 clones, approximately 79% seen once. The CDR3 consists of 14 residues. CDR1 and CDR2 from the germline V gene are SNHLY and FYNNEI. Germline trimming cut 6 bases from V and 4 bases from J; bases unmatched to any gene: 8. The chain is built from TRBV2 and TRBJ2-5, with 7 positions matching TRBD2. The sequence was collected from a middle-aged man with acute or convalescent COVID-19. The sample consisted of peripheral blood. CDR3 nucleotide sequence: TGTGCCAGCAGCAAGGTCGGGGAGGGAGAGACCCAGTACTTC. This translates into CASSKVGEGETQYF.